The clone carrying this T cell receptor beta chain was seen more than once but under ten times. Its antigen is unidentified. CDR1 and CDR2 (germline): SGHRS, YFSETQ. This CDR3 is built from 15 residues. V was clipped by 3 bases and J by 8 bases; unmatched bases: 8. Generation of TCR cDNA used 5'RACE template switching (which added a universal primer site and UMIs). In TCRdb, the 5' RACE reads were re-called with MiXCR into one record per CDR3 protein. The sample shows around 300,000 distinct CDR3 sequences, approximately 4% of them seen only once. This entry comes from a study of T cells after yellow fever vaccination. General study points: Abundant clonotypes (contaminants from the bulk population) could be present in FACS-sorted repertoires. Among primary-vaccination clones, most reappeared after the booster, at about 95% for CD4 and roughly 88% for CD8. There was a small share of clonotypes that showed up in both the CD4 and CD8 compartments.

The sequence came from a young man who received the YFV17D yellow fever vaccine. The gene calls are TRBV5-1 and TRBJ1-6; TRBD1 agrees at 7 bases. This sample comprised PBMCs, obtained 5 days after the yellow fever booster vaccination. The DNA for the CDR3 is TGCGCCAGCAGCTACCTGACAGGGAAAGATTCACCCCTCCACTTT. Protein: CASSYLTGKDSPLHF.